This TCR beta chain was identified in a study of blood T cell repertoires in COVID-19. Study at large: The samples span acute and convalescent COVID-19 from the United States, Italy and Spain.

This clone came up once. Study processing details: Reference gene primer amplification gave estimated nucleated cell counts. The protocol was immunoSEQ multiplex PCR, while the TCRdb copy is restricted to in-frame clones and leaves out a portion. The V and J calls and clone size were taken over from that table, and D and trimming were inferred from the DNA. The table lists approximately 60,000 clones, more than 65% of them singletons. The trim removed 2 bases at V and 2 bases at J, leaving 6 bases unmatched. The CDR3 is 15 residues long. Germline V gives CDR1 LGHDT, CDR2 YNNKEL (reference sequence). This receptor was identified in a woman older than 75 with active or convalescent COVID-19. This rearrangement joins TRBV3-1 (or the pseudogene TRBV3-2) to TRBJ2-7; TRBD2 aligns across 7 bases. Sequencing was done on a sample of peripheral blood. The CDR3 reads CASSQTLGGTYEQYF. The CDR3 coding sequence is TGTGCCAGCAGCCAAACACTCGGGGGGACCTACGAGCAGTACTTC.